The clone carrying this TCR beta chain was detected ten times or more. Its specificity is unknown. This beta chain appears as a stray read in a library generated for alpha chains; its size is not informative. The sample is drawn from a study of spatial heterogeneity in lung cancer. Study-level results: In tumors, expanded intratumoral alpha and beta TCR counts tracked mutation counts.

Time point given: sample taken at primary tumor resection. Each CDR3 protein gets one entry after TCRdb re-called the 5' RACE reads with MiXCR. The data contain 15,000 or so distinct CDR3 sequences, 4% to 5% of them seen just once; the ten biggest clones take up around 20%. This sample comprised lung tumor tissue, obtained at surgery. The source of this sequence is a female donor with early-stage non-small cell lung cancer.

CDR3 region: CASTSVVQATIYRLHF. CDR3 nucleotide sequence: TGTGCCAGCACCTCTGTAGTACAGGCTACTATCTATCGGCTCCACTTT. The V gene is TRBV28, the J gene TRBJ1-6; tentative D call: TRBD1 (5 bases). Germline lookup yields CDR1 MDHEN and CDR2 SYDVKM. The V end was cut by 7 bases, the J end by 16 bases, with 29 bases between. The CDR3 spans 16 residues.